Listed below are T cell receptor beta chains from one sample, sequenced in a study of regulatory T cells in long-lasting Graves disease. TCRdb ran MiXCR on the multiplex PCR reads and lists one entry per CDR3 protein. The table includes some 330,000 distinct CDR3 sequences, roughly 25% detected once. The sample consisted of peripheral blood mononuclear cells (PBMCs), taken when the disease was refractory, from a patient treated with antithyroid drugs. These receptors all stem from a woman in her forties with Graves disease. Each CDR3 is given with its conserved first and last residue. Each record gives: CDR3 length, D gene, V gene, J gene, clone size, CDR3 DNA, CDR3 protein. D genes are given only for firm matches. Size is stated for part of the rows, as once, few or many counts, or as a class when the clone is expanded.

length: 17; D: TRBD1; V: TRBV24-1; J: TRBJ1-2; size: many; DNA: TGTGCCACCAGTGATCCTGGGGCGCAGGGGGCGACTGGCGGCTACACCTTC; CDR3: CATSDPGAQGATGGYTF
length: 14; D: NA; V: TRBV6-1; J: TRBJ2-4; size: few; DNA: TGTGCCAGCAGTCTCCACGGAGAGAAAAACATTCAGTACTTC; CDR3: CASSLHGEKNIQYF
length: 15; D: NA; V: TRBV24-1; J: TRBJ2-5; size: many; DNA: TGTGCCACCAGTGATTTGCGTACGGACCAGGAGACCCAGTACTTC; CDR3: CATSDLRTDQETQYF
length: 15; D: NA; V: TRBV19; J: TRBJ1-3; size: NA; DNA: TGTGCCAGTACCTCGGACAGCCTAGTAGGAAACACCATATATTTT; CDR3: CASTSDSLVGNTIYF
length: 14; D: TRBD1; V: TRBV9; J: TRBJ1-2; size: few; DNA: TGTGCCAGCAGCGAGGGGACAGCCGTTTATGGCTACACCTTC; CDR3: CASSEGTAVYGYTF
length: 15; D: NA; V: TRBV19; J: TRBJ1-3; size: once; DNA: TGTGCCAGTAGTATTGGCGGGAGCTCTGGAAACACCATATATTTT; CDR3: CASSIGGSSGNTIYF
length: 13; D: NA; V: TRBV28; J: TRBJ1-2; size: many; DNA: TGTGCCAGCAGTTTAACGGGAGAGCGGGGCTACACCTTC; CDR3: CASSLTGERGYTF
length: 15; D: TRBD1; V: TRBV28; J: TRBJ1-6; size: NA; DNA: TGTGCCAGCAGCCCCTCGGACAGGGTTAATTCACCCCTCCACTTT; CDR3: CASSPSDRVNSPLHF
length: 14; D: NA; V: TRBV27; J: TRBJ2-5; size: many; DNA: TGTGCCACGACGAGGGGCGGGAAGACACAGACCCAGTACTTC; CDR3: CATTRGGKTQTQYF
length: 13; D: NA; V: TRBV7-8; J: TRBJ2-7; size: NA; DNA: TGTGCCAGCAGCTGGGGGCCTGGGAACGAGCAGTACTTC; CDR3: CASSWGPGNEQYF
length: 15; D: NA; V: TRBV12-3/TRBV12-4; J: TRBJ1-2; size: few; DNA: TGTGCCAGCCACCCTAGTTGGGCCCAAAACTATGGCTACACCTTC; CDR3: CASHPSWAQNYGYTF
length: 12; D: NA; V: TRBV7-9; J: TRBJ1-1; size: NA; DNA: TGTGCTTTGCAGGACTGGGACACTGAAGCTTTCTTT; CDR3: CALQDWDTEAFF
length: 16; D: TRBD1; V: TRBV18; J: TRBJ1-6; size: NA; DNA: TGTGCCAGCTCACAAGAGGACAGGGCGAACAATTCACCCCTCCACTTT; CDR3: CASSQEDRANNSPLHF
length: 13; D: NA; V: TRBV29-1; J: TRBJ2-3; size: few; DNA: TGCAGCGTTGCCTTGGGAGCCAAAGATACGCAGTATTTT; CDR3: CSVALGAKDTQYF
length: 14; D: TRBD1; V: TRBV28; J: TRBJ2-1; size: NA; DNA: TGTGCCAGCAGTGCAGGGGGCTCCTACAATGAGCAGTTCTTC; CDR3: CASSAGGSYNEQFF
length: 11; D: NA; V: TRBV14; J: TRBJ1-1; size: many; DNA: TGTGCCAGCAGCCGAACAGATGAAGCTTTCTTT; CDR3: CASSRTDEAFF
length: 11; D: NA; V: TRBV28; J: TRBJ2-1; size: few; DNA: TGTGCCAGCAGTTTCGTGGGTGAGCAGTTCTTC; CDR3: CASSFVGEQFF
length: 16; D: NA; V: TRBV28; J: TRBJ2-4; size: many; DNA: TGTGCCAGCAGTCTGGACAGCTATATAGCCAAAAACATTCAGTACTTC; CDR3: CASSLDSYIAKNIQYF
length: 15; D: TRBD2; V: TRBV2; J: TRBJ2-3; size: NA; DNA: TGTGCCAGCAGTGATACTAGCGGGATCACAGATACGCAGTATTTT; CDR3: CASSDTSGITDTQYF
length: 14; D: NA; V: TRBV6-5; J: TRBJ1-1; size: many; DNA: TGTGCCAGCAGTTACTCGACGGTGAACACTGAAGCTTTCTTT; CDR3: CASSYSTVNTEAFF
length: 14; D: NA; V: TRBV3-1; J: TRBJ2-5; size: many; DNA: TGTGCCAGCAGCCATCGGGGGAATCAAGAGACCCAGTACTTC; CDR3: CASSHRGNQETQYF
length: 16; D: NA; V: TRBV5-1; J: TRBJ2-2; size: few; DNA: TGCGCCAGCAGCTCCAATAGGGCCGTGAACACCGGGGAGCTGTTTTTT; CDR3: CASSSNRAVNTGELFF
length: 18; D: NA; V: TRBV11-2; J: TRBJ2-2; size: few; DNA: TGTGCCAGCAGCCCCTTTTCGACCTACCCTAAGAGAACCGGGGAGCTGTTTTTT; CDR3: CASSPFSTYPKRTGELFF
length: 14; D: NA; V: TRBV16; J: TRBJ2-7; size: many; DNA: TGTGCCAGCAGCCAAAGGGACTCAACCTACGAGCAGTACTTC; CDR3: CASSQRDSTYEQYF
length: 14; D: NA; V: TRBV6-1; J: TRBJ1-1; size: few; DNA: TGTGCCAGCAGTGTTGCAGGGAAGGGAACTGAAGCTTTCTTT; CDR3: CASSVAGKGTEAFF
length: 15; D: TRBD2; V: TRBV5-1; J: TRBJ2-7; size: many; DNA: TGCGCCAGCAGCGCCTATAGCGGGACCTACTACGAGCAGTACTTC; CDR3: CASSAYSGTYYEQYF
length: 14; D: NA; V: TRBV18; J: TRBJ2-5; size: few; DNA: TGTGCCAGCTCACCAAGGACAGAACAAGAGACCCAGTACTTC; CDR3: CASSPRTEQETQYF
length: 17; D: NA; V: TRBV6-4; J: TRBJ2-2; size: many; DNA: TGTGCCAGCAGTGACGAGTCGGGCAGGGGTAATTCCGGGGAGCTGTTTTTT; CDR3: CASSDESGRGNSGELFF
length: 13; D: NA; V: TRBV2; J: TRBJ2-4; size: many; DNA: TGTGCCAGCATCGAGGGTAGTGAGGGCATTCAGTACTTC; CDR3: CASIEGSEGIQYF
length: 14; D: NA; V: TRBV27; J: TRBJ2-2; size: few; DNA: TGTGCCAGCAGCTTGGGGCAACTCACCGGGGAGCTGTTTTTT; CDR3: CASSLGQLTGELFF
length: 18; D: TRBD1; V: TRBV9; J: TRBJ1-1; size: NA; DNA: TGTGCCAGCAGCTCACGTCGGACAGGGGGCGATGGTTTCACTGAAGCTTTCTTT; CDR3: CASSSRRTGGDGFTEAFF
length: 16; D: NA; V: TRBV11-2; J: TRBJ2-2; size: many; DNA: TGTGCCAGCAGCTCCCTGAGAAGGCCAAGCACCGGGGAGCTGTTTTTT; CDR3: CASSSLRRPSTGELFF
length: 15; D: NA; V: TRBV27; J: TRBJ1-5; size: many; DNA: TGTGCCAGCAGTTATGGGGGAGGTGGTAATCAGCCCCAGCATTTT; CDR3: CASSYGGGGNQPQHF
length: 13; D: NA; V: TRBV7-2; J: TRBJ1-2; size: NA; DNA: TGTGCCAGCAGCTTTGGGTCCTTCTATGGCTACACCTTC; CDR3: CASSFGSFYGYTF
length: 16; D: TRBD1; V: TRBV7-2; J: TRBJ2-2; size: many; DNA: TGTGCCAGCAGCTCGTTACCGGGACAGGGTACCGGGGAGCTGTTTTTT; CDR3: CASSSLPGQGTGELFF
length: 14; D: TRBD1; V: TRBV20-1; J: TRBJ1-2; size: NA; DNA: TGCAGTGCTAGTTCGACAGGGAAGGACTATGGCTACACCTTC; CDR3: CSASSTGKDYGYTF
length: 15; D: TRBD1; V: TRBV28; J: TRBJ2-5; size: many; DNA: TGTGCCAGCAGTTTCGGGACAGGGAGGATGGAGACCCAGTACTTC; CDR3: CASSFGTGRMETQYF
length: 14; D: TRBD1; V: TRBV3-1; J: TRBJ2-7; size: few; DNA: TGTGCCAGCAGTCGCACAGGGGCCACCTACGAGCAGTACTTC; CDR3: CASSRTGATYEQYF
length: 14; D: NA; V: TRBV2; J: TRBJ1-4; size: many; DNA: TGTGCCAGCAGTAGGGGGGGGCTTGGTGAAAAACTGTTTTTT; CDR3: CASSRGGLGEKLFF
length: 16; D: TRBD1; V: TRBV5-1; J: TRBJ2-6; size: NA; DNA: TGCGCCAGCACCGACAGGGGTCTCTCTGGGGCCAACGTCCTGACTTTC; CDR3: CASTDRGLSGANVLTF
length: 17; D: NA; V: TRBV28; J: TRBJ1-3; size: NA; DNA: TGTGCCAGCAGTTTCGAGACCACCTTTGCTTCTGGAAACACCATATATTTT; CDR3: CASSFETTFASGNTIYF
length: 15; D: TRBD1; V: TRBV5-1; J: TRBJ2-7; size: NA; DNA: TGCGCCAGCAGCCCCGATAGACAGGGTTCCTACGAGCAGTACTTC; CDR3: CASSPDRQGSYEQYF
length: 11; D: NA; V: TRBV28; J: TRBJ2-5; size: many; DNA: TGTGCCAGCAGTGGCGAAGAGACCCAGTACTTC; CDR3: CASSGEETQYF
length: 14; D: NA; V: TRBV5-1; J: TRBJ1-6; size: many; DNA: TGCGCCAGCAGCGACGGACATGCAAGTTCACCCCTCCACTTT; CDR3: CASSDGHASSPLHF
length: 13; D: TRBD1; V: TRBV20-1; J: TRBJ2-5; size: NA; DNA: TGCAGTGCTAACCGGGACAGCCAAGAGACCCAGTACTTC; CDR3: CSANRDSQETQYF
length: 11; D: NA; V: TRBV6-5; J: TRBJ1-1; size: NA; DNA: TGTGCCAGCAGTTCCTTGGGTGAAGCTTTCTTT; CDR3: CASSSLGEAFF
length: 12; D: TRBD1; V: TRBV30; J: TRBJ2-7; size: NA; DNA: TGTGCCTTGGACAGGGGCTCCTACGAGCAGTACTTC; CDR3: CALDRGSYEQYF
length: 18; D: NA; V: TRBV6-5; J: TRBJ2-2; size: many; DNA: TGTGCCAGCAGTTATTTGTTTTGGGCGGACGCGAACACCGGGGAGCTGTTTTTT; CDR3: CASSYLFWADANTGELFF
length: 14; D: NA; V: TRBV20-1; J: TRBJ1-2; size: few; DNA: TGCAGTGCGAACACTGACAGGTCTACCTATGGCTACACCTTC; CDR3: CSANTDRSTYGYTF
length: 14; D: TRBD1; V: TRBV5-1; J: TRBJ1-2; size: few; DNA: TGCGCCAGCAGCGGGAGTCAGGGGGCAGATGGCTACACCTTC; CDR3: CASSGSQGADGYTF
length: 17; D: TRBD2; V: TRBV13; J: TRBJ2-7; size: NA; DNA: TGTGCCAGCAGCCCTCACGACCGGACTAGCGGCTCCTACGAGCAGTACTTC; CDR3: CASSPHDRTSGSYEQYF
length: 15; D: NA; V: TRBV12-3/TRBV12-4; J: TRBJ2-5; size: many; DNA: TGTGCCAGCAGTGAGGGGTTAGGACGCCAAGAGACCCAGTACTTC; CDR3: CASSEGLGRQETQYF